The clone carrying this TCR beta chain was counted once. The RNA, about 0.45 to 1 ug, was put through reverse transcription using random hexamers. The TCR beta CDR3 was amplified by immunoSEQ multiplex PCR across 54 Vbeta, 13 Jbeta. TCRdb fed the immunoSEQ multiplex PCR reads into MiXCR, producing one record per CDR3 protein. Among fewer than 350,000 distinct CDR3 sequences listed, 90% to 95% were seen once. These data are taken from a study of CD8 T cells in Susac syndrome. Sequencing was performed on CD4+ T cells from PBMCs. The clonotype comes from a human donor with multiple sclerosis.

CDR3 protein: CSGREGGLETQYF. The CDR3 bases are TGCAGCGGCCGGGAGGGCGGTCTGGAGACCCAGTACTTC. The chain recombines TRBV29-1 with TRBJ2-5; 8 nucleotides line up with TRBD2. The V gene end was trimmed by 7 bases and the J gene end by 5 bases; junction bases not matched to a gene: 9. CDR3 length: 13 residues. From germline, CDR1 is SQVTM and CDR2 ANQGSEA.